Judged by abundance, the clone carrying this T cell receptor (beta chain) is medium-sized. This specimen comes from a study of human CD4 T cells and Enterobacteriaceae. CFSE-low antigen-reactive cultures were sequenced at survey level, detecting one cell in 40,000. The protocol was immunoSEQ multiplex PCR, while the TCRdb copy is restricted to in-frame clones and leaves out a portion. The table shows around 900 clones, with 46% occurring only once. CDR1 and CDR2 from the germline V gene are SGHVS and FNYEAQ. This CDR3 contains 16 residues. Trimming shortened V by 0 bases and J by 5 bases, and 13 bases separated the two germline ends. CFSE-low CD25+ ICOS+ proliferating activated T cells were FACS-sorted after roughly 6-7 days. Memory CD4+ T cells were CFSE-labeled and cultured 2:1 with antigen-pulsed autologous monocytes. Memory CD4+ T cells were sorted as all CD4+ cells except CD45RA+CCR7+CD95- naive cells, over 95% pure.

Sequencing input: bacteria-reactive CD4+ T cells grown in culture. The subset is: CFSE-low proliferating memory CD4 T cells sorted after in vitro stimulation with a heat-inactivated bacterium or M. tuberculosis lysate. This clonotype was obtained from a human donor in good health. This chain uses TRBV7-6 with TRBJ2-2; D gene uncertain. The CDR3 loop is CASSLATELRTGELFF. The CDR3 region has the DNA TGTGCCAGCAGCTTAGCCACGGAGTTAAGGACCGGGGAGCTGTTTTTT.